These 14 T cell receptor beta chains share one sample of origin, sequenced in a study of CD8 T cells in Susac syndrome. When the RNA was reverse transcribed, random hexamers were used with an input of about 0.5 to 1 ug. TCRdb called the immunoSEQ multiplex PCR reads again in MiXCR, with one record for every CDR3 protein. In the table there are over 70,000 distinct CDR3 sequences, approximately 96% of which are singletons. Sequencing was performed on CD8+ T cells from PBMCs. Receptors originate from a human donor with Susac syndrome.

The chain uses TRBV20-1 and TRBJ2-1; 9 bases match TRBD1. The length of the CDR3 is 17 residues. The V and J ends lost 3 bases and 6 bases, in that order; junction bases with no gene match: 15. The germline gives CDR1 DFQATT, CDR2 SNEGSKA (reference sequence). The CDR3 DNA sequence: TGCAGTGCTAGGGTAGGGGCGACAGGGGGTTTAGTCAATGAGCAGTTCTTC. Protein: CSARVGATGGLVNEQFF.

The rearrangement uses TRBV15 and TRBJ2-5, with D tentatively TRBD2 (6 bases). V was shortened by 9 bases and J by 2 bases, with 22 bases between the two germline ends. This CDR3 is built from 16 residues. Looked up from germline, CDR1 is LNHNV and CDR2 is YYDKDF (reference sequence). CDR3 in amino acids: CATTEGGIGAQETQYF. CDR3 nucleotides: TGTGCCACTACGGAGGGAGGAATCGGGGCTCAAGAGACCCAGTACTTC.

The chain combines TRBV12-3 or TRBV12-4 with TRBJ1-1; the D gene is possibly TRBD1 (5 bases). There are 14 residues in the CDR3. V was clipped by 3 bases and J by 4 bases, with 12 bases between them. CDR3 DNA sequence: TGTGCCAGCAGTTTGGTAGGCGGGGGCACTGAAGCTTTCTTT. Translating it yields CASSLVGGGTEAFF.

This chain connects TRBV27 to TRBJ1-2; no definite D call. V dropped 7 bases and J dropped 3 bases, with 12 bases sitting between them. The CDR3 contains 13 residues. Germline lookup yields CDR1 MNHEY and CDR2 SMNVEV (reference sequence). The chain's CDR3 is CASKKGGDYGYTF. The CDR3 coding sequence is TGTGCCAGCAAAAAAGGCGGGGACTATGGCTACACCTTC.

The rearrangement links TRBV20-1 to TRBJ1-1; D not resolved. The ends were cut back, 6 bases at V and 2 bases at J, with 4 bases in the middle. The CDR3 consists of 10 residues. The germline gives CDR1 DFQATT, CDR2 SNEGSKA (reference sequence). The CDR3 region is CSASNTEAFF. CDR3 bases: TGCAGTGCCTCAAACACTGAAGCTTTCTTT.

V usage is TRBV4-2 and J usage is TRBJ2-7; 9 nucleotides agree with TRBD2. Trimming cost V 3 bases and J 1 base; bases outside gene matches: 4. Per germline, CDR1 LGHNA and CDR2 YNFKEQ. The CDR3 runs to 15 residues. The CDR3 protein is CASSHSSGASYEQYF. CDR3 sequence (DNA): TGTGCCAGCAGCCACTCTAGCGGGGCGTCCTACGAGCAGTACTTC.

The chain employs TRBV28 and TRBJ1-2, with 7 bases that match TRBD1. The length of the CDR3 is 13 residues. CDR1 MDHEN and CDR2 SYDVKM come from the germline V gene. J was trimmed by 8 bases and V by 6 bases; bases with no gene match: 9. The CDR3 region is CASRRQGQSGYTF. CDR3 DNA sequence: TGTGCCAGCAGGCGACAGGGTCAGAGCGGCTACACCTTC.

The CDR3 is CSAGSWTGVEQYF. The CDR3 DNA reads as TGCAGTGCTGGGTCCTGGACAGGGGTCGAGCAGTACTTC. The gene calls are TRBV20-1 and TRBJ2-7, with 9 bases matching TRBD1. V was pared by 5 bases and J by 6 bases, with 8 bases of the junction left unmatched. The CDR3 runs to 13 residues. Germline V gene lookup returns CDR1 DFQATT and CDR2 SNEGSKA (reference sequence).

The chain couples TRBV21-1 to TRBJ1-5; the table's D gene call, TRBD1, was not cross checked with the DNA. TRBV21-1 is reported as a pseudogene. The CDR3 sequence is 16 residues long. CDR3 in amino acids: CASSKEGHRSNQPQHF. The CDR3 DNA follows: TGTGCCAGCAGCAAAGAGGGGCACCGGAGCAATCAGCCCCAGCATTTT.

The chain links TRBV12-3 or TRBV12-4 to TRBJ2-6; the D is unclear. Trimming took off 6 bases at V and 2 bases at J, with 5 bases between the two ends. The CDR3 is made up of 13 amino acids. The CDR3 region is CASREPGANVLTF. CDR3 DNA: TGTGCCAGCAGAGAGCCTGGGGCCAACGTCCTGACTTTC.

The chain is built from TRBV19 and TRBJ2-5; D is unclear. With 3 bases removed from V and 7 bases from J, the gap between germline ends came to 9 bases. Germline V lookup: CDR1 LNHDA, CDR2 SQIVND (reference sequence). This CDR3 spans 12 amino acids. CDR3: CASSIDPGTQYF. Here the CDR3 DNA reads TGTGCCAGTAGTATTGATCCCGGGACCCAGTACTTC.

The chain uses TRBV4-1 and TRBJ1-5; 9 bases fit TRBD1. Germline-derived CDR1 and CDR2 are MGHRA and YSYEKL. The CDR3 is made up of 16 amino acids. V shed 4 bases, J shed 4 bases, and the junction held 8 bases outside the gene matches. The CDR3 here is CASSPPGQGPNQPQHF. CDR3 sequence (DNA): TGCGCCAGCAGCCCACCGGGACAGGGCCCTAATCAGCCCCAGCATTTT.

As for this clonotype: The junction differs from germline at one of its ends, possibly a read error. CDR3 coding DNA: TGCAGTGCCAGAGGGACAGGGGGCCCTGAAGCTTTCTTT. The encoded protein is CSARGTGGPEAFF. The chain recombines TRBV20-1 with TRBJ1-1, with 12 bases identical to TRBD1. Germline CDR1 is DFQATT and CDR2 is SNEGSKA (reference sequence). The CDR3 is 13 residues long.

The CDR3 spells CASSLWTVNTEAFF. The CDR3 DNA is TGTGCCAGCAGTTTATGGACAGTTAACACTGAAGCTTTCTTT. The chain has TRBV6-2 or TRBV6-3 and TRBJ1-1, with D perhaps matching TRBD1 (6 bases). V was pared by 4 bases and J by 2 bases, with 11 bases between. The length of the CDR3 is 14 residues. Germline V CDR1 and CDR2: MNHEY, SVGEGT.